The following is a T cell receptor (beta chain) sequence with its context. Antigen unknown. The sample is drawn from a study of cytomegalovirus exposure and HLA in healthy donors. Use of 60 Vbeta and 13 Jbeta primers characterized the PCR. The repertoire was sequenced with immunoSEQ multiplex PCR; TCRdb's copy has only in-frame clones and lacks some. The top ten clones hold more than 4% of a sample with 110,000 to 150,000 clones, about 79% of them seen once. Study-level results: A few of the chains that were CMV-associated were confirmed in vitro to be specific for CMV antigens.

The germline CDR1 and CDR2 sequences are SQVTM and ANQGSEA. CDR3 size: 13 residues. The V gene end was trimmed by 4 bases and the J gene end by 8 bases; junction bases not matched to a gene: 7. The chain couples TRBV29-1 to TRBJ1-4; 7 nucleotides agree with TRBD1. Source material: PBMCs. This clonotype was sampled from a man in his forties in good health and CMV-seropositive. The CDR3 here is CSVVGQEVEKLFF. The CDR3 coding sequence is TGCAGCGTTGTAGGACAGGAGGTCGAAAAACTGTTTTTT.